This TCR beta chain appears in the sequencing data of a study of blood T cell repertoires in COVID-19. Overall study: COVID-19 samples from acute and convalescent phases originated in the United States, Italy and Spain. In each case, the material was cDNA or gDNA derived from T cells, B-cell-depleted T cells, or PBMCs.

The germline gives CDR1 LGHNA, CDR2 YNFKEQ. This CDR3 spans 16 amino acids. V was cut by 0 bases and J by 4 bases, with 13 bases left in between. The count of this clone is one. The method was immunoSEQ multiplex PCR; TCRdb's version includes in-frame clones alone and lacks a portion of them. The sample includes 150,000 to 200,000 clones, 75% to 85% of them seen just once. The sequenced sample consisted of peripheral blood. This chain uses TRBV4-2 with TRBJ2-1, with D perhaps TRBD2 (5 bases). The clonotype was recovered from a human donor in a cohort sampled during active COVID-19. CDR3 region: CASSQEGGLRYNEQFF. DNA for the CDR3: TGTGCCAGCAGCCAAGAAGGAGGACTCCGATACAATGAGCAGTTCTTC.